This is a list of T cell receptor beta chains from one sample in a study of response to subunit inactivated influenza vaccine. TCRdb fed the RT-PCR reads into MiXCR, producing one record per CDR3 protein. The sample has fewer than 600,000 distinct CDR3 sequences, approximately 7.2% seen once. Sequences were derived from PBMCs from blood, sampled roughly 24 months after vaccination. Receptors were obtained from a man aged 45-69 years who received an inactivated influenza vaccine. Both conserved end residues are trimmed from each CDR3. Each record gives: clone size, J gene, V gene, CDR3 protein. Clone size is given for some rows only: seen once, a few or many times, or a class if the clone is expanded.

clone_size: NA; j_call: TRBJ2-2; v_call: TRBV5-6; cdr3_aa: ASSSTSGGTPNTGELF
clone_size: many; j_call: TRBJ1-5; v_call: TRBV20-1; cdr3_aa: SAPGGDQPQH
clone_size: few; j_call: TRBJ2-1; v_call: TRBV7-9; cdr3_aa: ASSRRLAGGYNEQF
clone_size: few; j_call: TRBJ1-5; v_call: TRBV4-2; cdr3_aa: ASSQGGLSNQPQH
clone_size: NA; j_call: TRBJ2-2; v_call: TRBV12-3/TRBV12-4; cdr3_aa: ASRSTGVTGELF
clone_size: few; j_call: TRBJ2-3; v_call: TRBV11-2; cdr3_aa: ASSLRPSGNTDTQY
clone_size: few; j_call: TRBJ2-1; v_call: TRBV20-1; cdr3_aa: SAPRRGNEQF
clone_size: many; j_call: TRBJ1-4; v_call: TRBV12-3/TRBV12-4; cdr3_aa: ASSLGGGNEKLF
clone_size: few; j_call: TRBJ2-7; v_call: TRBV11-1; cdr3_aa: ASSSDRENYEQY
clone_size: few; j_call: TRBJ1-2; v_call: TRBV2; cdr3_aa: ASSSMTAYGYT
clone_size: NA; j_call: TRBJ1-5; v_call: TRBV2; cdr3_aa: ASSEEGGGQPQH
clone_size: many; j_call: TRBJ1-3; v_call: TRBV5-1; cdr3_aa: ASSRADRNSGNTIY
clone_size: few; j_call: TRBJ2-5; v_call: TRBV6-2/TRBV6-3; cdr3_aa: ASSYRRAGTSGRAEETQY
clone_size: many; j_call: TRBJ2-3; v_call: TRBV20-1; cdr3_aa: SARIGTASTDTQY
clone_size: NA; j_call: TRBJ2-7; v_call: TRBV28; cdr3_aa: ASSFIQGFYEQY
clone_size: few; j_call: TRBJ1-4; v_call: TRBV4-2; cdr3_aa: ASRTGTTATNEKLF
clone_size: NA; j_call: TRBJ2-7; v_call: TRBV7-9; cdr3_aa: ASSLLVRGPSYEQY
clone_size: few; j_call: TRBJ1-1; v_call: TRBV29-1; cdr3_aa: SVEDRGTEAF
clone_size: few; j_call: TRBJ2-7; v_call: TRBV5-5; cdr3_aa: ASSLATGRQGSQAY
clone_size: many; j_call: TRBJ2-5; v_call: TRBV20-1; cdr3_aa: GVIAGGRETQY
clone_size: many; j_call: TRBJ1-6; v_call: TRBV6-1; cdr3_aa: ASSATSRVDSPLH
clone_size: many; j_call: TRBJ2-6; v_call: TRBV12-3/TRBV12-4; cdr3_aa: ASSSGGSGANVLT
clone_size: few; j_call: TRBJ2-5; v_call: TRBV6-2/TRBV6-3; cdr3_aa: ASSYSNIRQGYSEKETQY
clone_size: few; j_call: TRBJ2-1; v_call: TRBV20-1; cdr3_aa: SARDWNSYNEQF
clone_size: few; j_call: TRBJ2-5; v_call: TRBV4-3; cdr3_aa: ASSQDPQGTAFSRWTQY
clone_size: few; j_call: TRBJ1-6; v_call: TRBV10-3; cdr3_aa: AISETAVSPLH
clone_size: many; j_call: TRBJ1-1; v_call: TRBV6-5; cdr3_aa: ASSTRREAF
clone_size: NA; j_call: TRBJ1-2; v_call: TRBV20-1; cdr3_aa: SARDSRSPYARGYT
clone_size: many; j_call: TRBJ2-5; v_call: TRBV4-2; cdr3_aa: ASSQPGETQY
clone_size: NA; j_call: TRBJ1-6; v_call: TRBV27; cdr3_aa: ASRGRADNSPLH
clone_size: many; j_call: TRBJ2-7; v_call: TRBV6-1; cdr3_aa: ASTGIDSYEQY
clone_size: NA; j_call: TRBJ1-2; v_call: TRBV4-3; cdr3_aa: ASSQDLRIGYT
clone_size: few; j_call: TRBJ2-7; v_call: TRBV9; cdr3_aa: ASSPGLEGEQY
clone_size: NA; j_call: TRBJ2-3; v_call: TRBV7-2; cdr3_aa: ASSLPWASGHTDTQY
clone_size: few; j_call: TRBJ2-7; v_call: TRBV20-1; cdr3_aa: SAPLGGGRYEQY
clone_size: NA; j_call: TRBJ1-2; v_call: TRBV28; cdr3_aa: ASSPRPGVSGYT
clone_size: NA; j_call: TRBJ2-2; v_call: TRBV29-1; cdr3_aa: SVGARTGAGELF
clone_size: many; j_call: TRBJ2-3; v_call: TRBV6-1; cdr3_aa: ASSLTRLAESTDTQY
clone_size: NA; j_call: TRBJ2-7; v_call: TRBV28; cdr3_aa: ASAVAGEFYEQY
clone_size: NA; j_call: TRBJ2-3; v_call: TRBV5-1; cdr3_aa: ASTNPLADLRTDTQY
clone_size: few; j_call: TRBJ2-5; v_call: TRBV5-1; cdr3_aa: ASSLAPGLAGVGETQY
clone_size: many; j_call: TRBJ2-7; v_call: TRBV12-3/TRBV12-4; cdr3_aa: ASSLPGLYYEQY